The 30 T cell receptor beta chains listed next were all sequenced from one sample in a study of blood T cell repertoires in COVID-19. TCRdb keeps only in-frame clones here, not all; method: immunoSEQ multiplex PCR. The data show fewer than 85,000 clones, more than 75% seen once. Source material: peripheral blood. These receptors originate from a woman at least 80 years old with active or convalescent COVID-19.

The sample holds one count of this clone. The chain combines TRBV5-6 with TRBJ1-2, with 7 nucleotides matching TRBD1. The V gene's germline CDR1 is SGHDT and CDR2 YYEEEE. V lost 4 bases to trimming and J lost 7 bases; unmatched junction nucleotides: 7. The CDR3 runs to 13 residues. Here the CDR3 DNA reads TGTGCCAGCAGCGGAACAGGGGTGGTTGGCTACACCTTC. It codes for CASSGTGVVGYTF.

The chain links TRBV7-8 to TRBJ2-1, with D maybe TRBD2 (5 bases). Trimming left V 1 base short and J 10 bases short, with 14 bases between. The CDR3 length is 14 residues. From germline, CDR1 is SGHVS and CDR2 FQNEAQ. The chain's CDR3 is CASSLGGGPAEQFF. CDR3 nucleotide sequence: TGTGCCAGCAGCTTAGGTGGCGGGCCGGCGGAGCAGTTCTTC.

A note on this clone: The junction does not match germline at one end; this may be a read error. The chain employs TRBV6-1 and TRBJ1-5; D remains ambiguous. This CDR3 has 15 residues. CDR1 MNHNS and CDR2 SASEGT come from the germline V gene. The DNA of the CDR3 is TGTGCCAGCAGCGAAGACGGAGGGCCCAATCAGCCCCAGCATTTT. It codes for CASSEDGGPNQPQHF.

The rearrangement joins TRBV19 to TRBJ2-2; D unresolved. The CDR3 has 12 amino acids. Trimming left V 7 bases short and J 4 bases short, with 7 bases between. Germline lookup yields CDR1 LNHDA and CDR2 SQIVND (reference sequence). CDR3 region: CASKRGTGELFF. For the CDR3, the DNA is TGTGCCAGTAAGCGAGGCACCGGGGAGCTGTTTTTT.

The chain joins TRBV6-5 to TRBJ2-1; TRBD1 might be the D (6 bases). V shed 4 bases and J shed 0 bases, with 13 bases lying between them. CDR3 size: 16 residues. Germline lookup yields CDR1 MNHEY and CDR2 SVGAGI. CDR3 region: CASSLYRASSYNEQFF. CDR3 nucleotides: TGTGCCAGCAGTTTATACAGGGCAAGCTCCTACAATGAGCAGTTCTTC.

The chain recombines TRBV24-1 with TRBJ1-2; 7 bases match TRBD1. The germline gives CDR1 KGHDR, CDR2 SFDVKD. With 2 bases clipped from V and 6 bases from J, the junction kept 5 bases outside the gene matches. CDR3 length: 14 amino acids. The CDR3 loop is CATSDSTGANGYTF. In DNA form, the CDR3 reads TGTGCCACCAGTGATTCAACAGGGGCCAATGGCTACACCTTC.

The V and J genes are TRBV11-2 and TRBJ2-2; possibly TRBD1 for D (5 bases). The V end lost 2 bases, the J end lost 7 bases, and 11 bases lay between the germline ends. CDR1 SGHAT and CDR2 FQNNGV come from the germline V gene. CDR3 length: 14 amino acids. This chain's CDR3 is CASSLIAGNGELFF. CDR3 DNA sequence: TGTGCCAGCAGCTTAATCGCAGGGAACGGGGAGCTGTTTTTT.

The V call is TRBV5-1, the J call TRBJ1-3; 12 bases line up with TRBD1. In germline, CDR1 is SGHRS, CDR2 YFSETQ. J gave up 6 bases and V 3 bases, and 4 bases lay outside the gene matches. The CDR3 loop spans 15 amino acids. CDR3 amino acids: CASSSPGQGANTIYF. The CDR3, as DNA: TGCGCCAGCAGCTCCCCGGGACAGGGGGCAAACACCATATATTTT.

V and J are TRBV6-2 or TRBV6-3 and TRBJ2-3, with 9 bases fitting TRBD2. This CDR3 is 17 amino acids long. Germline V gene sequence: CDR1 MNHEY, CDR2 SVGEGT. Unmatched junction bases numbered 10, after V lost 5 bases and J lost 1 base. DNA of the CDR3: TGTGCCAGCAGTCTAGCGGGGCCCGCGTGGGGCACAGATACGCAGTATTTT. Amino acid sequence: CASSLAGPAWGTDTQYF.

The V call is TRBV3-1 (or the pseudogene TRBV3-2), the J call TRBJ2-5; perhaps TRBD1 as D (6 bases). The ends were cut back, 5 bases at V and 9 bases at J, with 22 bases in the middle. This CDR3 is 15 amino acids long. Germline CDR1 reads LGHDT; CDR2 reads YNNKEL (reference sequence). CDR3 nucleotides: TGTGCCAGCAGCTATTACCGGACAGAACCATTAGCCCAGTACTTC. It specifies CASSYYRTEPLAQYF.

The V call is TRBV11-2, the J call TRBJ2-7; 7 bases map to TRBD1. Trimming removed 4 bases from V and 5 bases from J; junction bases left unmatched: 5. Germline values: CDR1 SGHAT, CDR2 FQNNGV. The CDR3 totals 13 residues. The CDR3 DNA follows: TGTGCCAGCAGCTCAGGGACAGCCCACGAGCAGTACTTC. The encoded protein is CASSSGTAHEQYF.

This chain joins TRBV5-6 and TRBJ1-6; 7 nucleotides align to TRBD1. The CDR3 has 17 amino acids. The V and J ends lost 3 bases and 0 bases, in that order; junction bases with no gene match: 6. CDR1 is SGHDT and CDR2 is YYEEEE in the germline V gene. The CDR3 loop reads CASSSGPGGSYNSPLHF. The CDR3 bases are TGTGCCAGCAGCTCCGGGCCAGGGGGCTCCTATAATTCACCCCTCCACTTT.

CDR3 amino acids: CASSSNNQPQHF. The CDR3 nucleotides read TGTGCCAGCAGCTCTAATAATCAGCCCCAGCATTTT. The rearrangement joins TRBV7-2 to TRBJ1-5; unclear D gene. CDR3 length: 12 amino acids. Trimming took 4 bases from V and 4 from J, leaving 5 bases between them. Germline CDR1 is SGHTA and CDR2 is FQGNSA.

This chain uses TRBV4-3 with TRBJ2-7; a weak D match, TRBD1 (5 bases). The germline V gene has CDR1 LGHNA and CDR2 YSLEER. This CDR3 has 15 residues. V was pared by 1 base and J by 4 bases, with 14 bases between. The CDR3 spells CASSQGRAREYEQYF. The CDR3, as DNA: TGCGCCAGCAGCCAAGGACGGGCCAGGGAATACGAGCAGTACTTC.

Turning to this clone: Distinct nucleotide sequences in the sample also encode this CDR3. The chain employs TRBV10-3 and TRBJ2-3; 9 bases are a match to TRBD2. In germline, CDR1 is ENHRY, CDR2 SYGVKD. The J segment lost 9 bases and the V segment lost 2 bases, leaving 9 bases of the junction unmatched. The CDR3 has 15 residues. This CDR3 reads CAISERGGGGVTQYF. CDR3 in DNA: TGTGCCATCAGTGAGCGGGGCGGGGGGGGTGTAACGCAGTATTTT.

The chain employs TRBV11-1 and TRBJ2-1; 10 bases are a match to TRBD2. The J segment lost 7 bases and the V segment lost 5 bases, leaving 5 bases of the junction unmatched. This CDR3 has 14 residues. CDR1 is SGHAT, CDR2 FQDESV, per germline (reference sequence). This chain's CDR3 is CASSLERGGNEQFF. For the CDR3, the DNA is TGTGCCAGCAGCCTAGAGCGGGGGGGAAATGAGCAGTTCTTC.

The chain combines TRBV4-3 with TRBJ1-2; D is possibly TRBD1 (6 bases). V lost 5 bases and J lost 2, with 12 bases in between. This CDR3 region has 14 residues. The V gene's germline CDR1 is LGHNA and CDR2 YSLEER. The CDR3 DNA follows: TGCGCCAGCAGCACCCGGACAGAAAACTATGGCTACACCTTC. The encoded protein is CASSTRTENYGYTF.

The CDR3 loop reads CASNSPRDRYSSGNTIYF. The CDR3 DNA sequence: TGTGCCAGCAATTCCCCCCGGGACAGATATTCCTCTGGAAACACCATATATTTT. This rearrangement joins TRBV28 to TRBJ1-3; 7 nucleotides align to TRBD1. The germline V gene has CDR1 MDHEN and CDR2 SYDVKM. CDR3 size: 18 residues. Trimming removed 7 bases from V and 0 bases from J; junction bases left unmatched: 15.

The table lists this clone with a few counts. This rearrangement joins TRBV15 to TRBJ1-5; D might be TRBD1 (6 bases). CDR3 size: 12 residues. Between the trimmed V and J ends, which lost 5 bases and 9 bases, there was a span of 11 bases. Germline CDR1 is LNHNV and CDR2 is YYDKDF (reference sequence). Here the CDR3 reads CATSGPTGPQHF. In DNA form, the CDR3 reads TGTGCCACCAGCGGACCGACAGGGCCCCAGCATTTT.

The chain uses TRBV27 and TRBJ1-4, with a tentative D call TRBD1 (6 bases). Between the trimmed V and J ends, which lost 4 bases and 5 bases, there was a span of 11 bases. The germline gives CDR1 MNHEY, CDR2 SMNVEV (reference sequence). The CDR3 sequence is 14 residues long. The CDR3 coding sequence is TGTGCCAGCAGTTCCCCCGGGACAAATGAAAAACTGTTTTTT. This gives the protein CASSSPGTNEKLFF.

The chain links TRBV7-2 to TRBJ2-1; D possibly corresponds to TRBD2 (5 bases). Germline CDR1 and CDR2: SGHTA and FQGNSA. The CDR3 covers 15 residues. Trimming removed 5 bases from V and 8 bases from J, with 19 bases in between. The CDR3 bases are TGTGCCAGCAGCCAGGTCGGGGTAGTGGTCGATGAGCAGTTCTTC. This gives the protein CASSQVGVVVDEQFF.

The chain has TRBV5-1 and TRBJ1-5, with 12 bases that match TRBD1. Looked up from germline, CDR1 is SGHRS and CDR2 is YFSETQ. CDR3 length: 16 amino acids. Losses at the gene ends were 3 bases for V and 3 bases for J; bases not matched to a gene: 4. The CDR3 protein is CASSYGTGGLNQPQHF. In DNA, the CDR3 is TGCGCCAGCAGCTACGGGACAGGGGGCCTCAATCAGCCCCAGCATTTT.

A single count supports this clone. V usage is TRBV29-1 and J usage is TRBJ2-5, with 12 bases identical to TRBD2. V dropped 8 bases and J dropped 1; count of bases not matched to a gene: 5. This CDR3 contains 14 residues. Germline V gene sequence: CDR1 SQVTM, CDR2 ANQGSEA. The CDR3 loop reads CSLGLAGSQETQYF. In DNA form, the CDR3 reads TGCAGCCTAGGACTAGCGGGGAGCCAAGAGACCCAGTACTTC.

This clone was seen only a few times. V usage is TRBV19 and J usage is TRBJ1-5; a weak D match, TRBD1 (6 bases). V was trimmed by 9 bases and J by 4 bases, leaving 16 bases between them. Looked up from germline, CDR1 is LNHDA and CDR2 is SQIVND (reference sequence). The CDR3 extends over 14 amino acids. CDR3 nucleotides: TGTGCCAGCGCCCTTAGAGGGGGTAATCAGCCCCAGCATTTT. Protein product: CASALRGGNQPQHF.

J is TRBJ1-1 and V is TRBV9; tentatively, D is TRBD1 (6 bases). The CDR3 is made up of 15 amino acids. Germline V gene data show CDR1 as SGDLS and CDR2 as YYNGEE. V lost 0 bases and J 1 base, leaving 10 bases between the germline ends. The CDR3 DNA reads TGTGCCAGCAGCGTAGGCCAGGGGACGAACACTGAAGCTTTCTTT. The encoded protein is CASSVGQGTNTEAFF.

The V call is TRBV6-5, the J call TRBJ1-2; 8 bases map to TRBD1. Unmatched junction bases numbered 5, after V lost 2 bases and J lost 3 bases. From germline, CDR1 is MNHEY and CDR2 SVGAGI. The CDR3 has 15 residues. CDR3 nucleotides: TGTGCCAGCAGTTACACCGGGACAGGAGACTATGGCTACACCTTC. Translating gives CASSYTGTGDYGYTF.

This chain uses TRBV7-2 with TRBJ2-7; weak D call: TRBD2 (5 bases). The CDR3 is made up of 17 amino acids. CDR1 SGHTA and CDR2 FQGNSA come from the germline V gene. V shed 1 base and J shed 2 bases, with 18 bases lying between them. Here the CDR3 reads CASSLGPTRKRAYEQYF. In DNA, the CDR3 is TGTGCCAGCAGCTTAGGCCCTACTAGAAAGAGGGCCTACGAGCAGTACTTC.

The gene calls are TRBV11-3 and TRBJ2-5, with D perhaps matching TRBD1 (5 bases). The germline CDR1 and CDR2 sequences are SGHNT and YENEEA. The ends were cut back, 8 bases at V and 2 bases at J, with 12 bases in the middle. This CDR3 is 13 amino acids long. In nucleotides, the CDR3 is TGTGCCAGCTCGTCAGGGCCGCAAGAGACCCAGTACTTC. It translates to CASSSGPQETQYF. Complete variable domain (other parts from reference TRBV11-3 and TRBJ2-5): EAGVVQSPRYKIIEKKQPVAFWCNPISGHNTLYWYLQNLGQGPELLIRYENEEAVDDSQLPKDRFSAERLKGVDSTLKIQPAELGDSAVYLCASSSGPQETQYFGPGTRLLVL.

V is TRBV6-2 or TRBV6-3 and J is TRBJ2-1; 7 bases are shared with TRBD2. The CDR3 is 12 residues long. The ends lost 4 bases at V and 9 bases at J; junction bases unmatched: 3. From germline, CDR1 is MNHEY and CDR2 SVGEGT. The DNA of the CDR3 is TGTGCCAGCAGTTCCGGCGGGGGTGAGCAGTTCTTC. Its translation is CASSSGGGEQFF.

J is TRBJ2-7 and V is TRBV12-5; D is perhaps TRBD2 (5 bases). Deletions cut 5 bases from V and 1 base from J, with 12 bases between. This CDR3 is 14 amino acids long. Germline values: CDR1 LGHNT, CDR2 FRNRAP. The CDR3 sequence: CASGPNLASYEQYF. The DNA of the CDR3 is TGTGCTAGTGGTCCAAATTTAGCGTCCTACGAGCAGTACTTC.